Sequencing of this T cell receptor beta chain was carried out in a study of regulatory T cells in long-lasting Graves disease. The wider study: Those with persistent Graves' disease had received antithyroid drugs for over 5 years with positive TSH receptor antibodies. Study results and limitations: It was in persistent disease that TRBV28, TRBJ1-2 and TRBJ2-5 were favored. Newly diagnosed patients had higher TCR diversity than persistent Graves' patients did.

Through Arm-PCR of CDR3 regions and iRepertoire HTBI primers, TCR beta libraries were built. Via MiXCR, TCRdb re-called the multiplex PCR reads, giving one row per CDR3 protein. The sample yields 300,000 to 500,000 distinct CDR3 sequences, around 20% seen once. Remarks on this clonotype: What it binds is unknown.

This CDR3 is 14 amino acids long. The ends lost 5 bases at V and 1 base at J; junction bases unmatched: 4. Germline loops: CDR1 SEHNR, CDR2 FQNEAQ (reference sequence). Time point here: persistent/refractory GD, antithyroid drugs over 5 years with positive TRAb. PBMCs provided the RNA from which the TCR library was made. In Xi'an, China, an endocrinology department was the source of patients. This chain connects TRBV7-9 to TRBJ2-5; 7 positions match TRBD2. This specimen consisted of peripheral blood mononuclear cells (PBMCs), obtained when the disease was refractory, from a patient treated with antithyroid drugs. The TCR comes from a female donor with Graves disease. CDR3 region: CASSREAVQETQYF. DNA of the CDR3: TGTGCCAGCAGCCGGGAGGCGGTCCAAGAGACCCAGTACTTC.